This T cell receptor beta chain was documented in a study of CD8 T cells in Susac syndrome. Study results and caveats: As acknowledged by the study, its TCR sequencing and HLA analysis included a relatively small number of individuals.

The authors sequenced TCR beta from blood CD8+ and CD4+ T cells. The CD8+ and CD4+ T cells were negatively isolated, with the TEMRA cells enriched by FACS. Note on this clonotype: The antigen remains unidentified.

Random hexamers were used to reverse transcribe roughly 0.5 to 1 ug of RNA. It was immunoSEQ multiplex PCR that amplified TCR beta CDR3 across 54 Vbeta and 13 Jbeta. MiXCR, applied by TCRdb to the immunoSEQ multiplex PCR reads, yields one record per CDR3 protein. The data show 160,000 or so distinct CDR3 sequences, approximately 93% seen once. The clonotype originates from a human donor with multiple sclerosis. The sequenced sample consisted of CD4+ T cells from PBMCs.

CDR3 in amino acids: CASSVGLGYEQYF. For the CDR3, the DNA is TGTGCCAGCAGCGTGGGACTTGGATACGAGCAGTACTTC. The chain joins TRBV3-1 to TRBJ2-7, with D possibly matching TRBD2 (6 bases). V lost 5 bases, J lost 4 bases, and 12 bases lay in between. In germline, CDR1 is LGHDT, CDR2 YNNKEL (reference sequence). The CDR3 is made up of 13 amino acids.